This entry lists 8 T cell receptor beta chains sequenced from one sample in a study of control samples from healthy donors and cancer patients. Produced via immunoSEQ multiplex PCR; TCRdb's table is partial and in-frame only. The profile covers roughly 43,000 clones, with about 95% appearing a single time and about 24% taken by the ten largest. Sequences were obtained from blood. The receptor source for this set is a man in his sixties in good health.

V gene TRBV7-9 combines with J gene TRBJ1-4; 7 positions match TRBD1. V gave up 5 bases and J gave up 10 bases; unmatched junction bases: 13. CDR3 size: 15 residues. Germline assignment: CDR1 SEHNR and CDR2 FQNEAQ (reference sequence). The CDR3 here is CASSPRQGRDRKLFF. CDR3 nucleotide sequence: TGTGCCAGCAGCCCCCGACAGGGCCGGGATAGAAAACTGTTTTTT.

The chain joins TRBV29-1 to TRBJ2-5; a weak D match, TRBD1 (6 bases). Trimming took 6 bases from V and 1 from J, leaving 12 bases between them. This CDR3 is built from 13 residues. CDR1 and CDR2 from the germline V gene are SQVTM and ANQGSEA. The CDR3 region has the DNA TGCAGCGTGGGACACCTTCTCCAAGAGACCCAGTACTTC. Protein product: CSVGHLLQETQYF.

The rearrangement joins TRBV4-2 to TRBJ2-1; the D gene is possibly TRBD2 (6 bases). This CDR3 has 14 amino acids. Trimming pared 0 bases from V and 9 bases from J, leaving 12 bases between. CDR1 and CDR2 (germline): LGHNA, YNFKEQ. This CDR3 reads CASSQDTGVREQFF. CDR3 DNA: TGTGCCAGCAGCCAAGATACGGGAGTGCGTGAGCAGTTCTTC.

The J gene is TRBJ2-1, the V gene TRBV7-9, with D perhaps TRBD1 (6 bases). Germline CDR1 reads SEHNR; CDR2 reads FQNEAQ (reference sequence). This CDR3 has 15 amino acids. Between the trimmed V and J ends, which lost 6 bases and 0 bases, there was a span of 12 bases. The CDR3 loop is CASSPEGVSYNEQFF. CDR3 DNA: TGTGCCAGCAGTCCCGAGGGGGTCTCCTACAATGAGCAGTTCTTC.

This clone was counted a single time. The chain links TRBV11-3 to TRBJ2-5; D is unclear. Germline assignment: CDR1 SGHNT and CDR2 YENEEA. With 3 bases removed from V and 1 base from J, the gap between germline ends came to 9 bases. CDR3 length equals 14 residues. CDR3 region: CASSFDPIQETQYF. The DNA of the CDR3 is TGTGCCAGCAGCTTCGACCCGATCCAAGAGACCCAGTACTTC.

The chain is built from TRBV19 and TRBJ2-2; no clear D gene. CDR1 is LNHDA, CDR2 SQIVND, per germline (reference sequence). CDR3 length: 14 amino acids. Trimming cost V 4 bases and J 7 bases, with 13 bases left between them. The CDR3 loop is CASSRPPSHGELFF. The CDR3 nucleotides read TGTGCCAGTAGTAGACCACCGAGCCACGGGGAGCTGTTTTTT.

The chain carries TRBV12-3 or TRBV12-4 and TRBJ1-6; D unclear. The CDR3 has 11 amino acids. V lost 4 bases and J 7 bases, leaving 2 bases between the germline ends. CDR3 sequence (DNA): TGTGCCAGCAGTTCGAATTCACCCCTCCACTTT. Residues: CASSSNSPLHF.

This sequence joins TRBV5-1 and TRBJ1-4; D is ambiguous. V lost 7 bases and J lost 0, with 7 bases in between. The V gene's germline CDR1 is SGHRS and CDR2 YFSETQ. There are 13 residues in the CDR3. The CDR3 spells CASSTTTNEKLFF. The DNA for the CDR3 is TGCGCCAGCTCTACAACAACTAATGAAAAACTGTTTTTT.